What follows describes a single TCR beta chain. Its antigen remains undetermined. No qualities accompany the bases; no much larger clone lies one base away. The sample is drawn from a study of OX40 agonist ivuxolimab in advanced cancers. Regarding the study in general: Ivuxolimab, which targeted the costimulatory receptor OX40 (CD134), was an agonistic, fully human IgG2 monoclonal antibody. Intravenous ivuxolimab was administered to patients every 2 weeks at six dose levels: 0.01, 0.1, 0.3, 1.5, 3 and 10 mg/kg. Prior anti-PD-1, anti-PD-L1 or anti-CTLA-4 therapy was permitted, and checkpoint inhibitors had been received by roughly 40% of dose-escalation patients. The paper covers the monotherapy dose-escalation part of the phase I ivuxolimab trial, which included N of about 50 patients. Among the roughly 52 dose-escalation patients, around 20 had hepatocellular carcinoma, some 15 melanoma, 9 renal cell carcinoma and 9 head and neck cancer. Partial responses were achieved by three dose-escalation patients, of whom one had hepatocellular carcinoma and two had cutaneous melanoma. Peripheral TCRbeta sequencing was intended to test whether TCR sequence diversity was altered and clonal T-cell expansion was caused by ivuxolimab. In the dose-escalation cohort, approximately 82% of patients were male, and the mean age was roughly 60 years, with a range of about 20 to 90. Beyond this particular receptor, the publication reports: The antigen specificity of the clonally expanded peripheral T cells was not determined. Low levels of normalized T-cell clonal expansion were also shown by some nonresponding patients. On average, CD8+ T cells showed more expanded clones than CD4+ T cells after ivuxolimab. At doses of 0.1 to 3.0 mg/kg, clonal expansion of both CD4+ and CD8+ T cells in blood was seen between baseline and week 6. Partial responders in the 0.1-3.0 mg/kg groups had among the lowest normalized peripheral clonal expansion, especially among CD8+ T cells.

The trial excluded patients who had a history of autoimmune disease or who were on systemic immunosuppression. Peripheral blood for TCR sequencing was drawn from every dose cohort at baseline, at cycle 4 day 1 and at cycle 7 day 1. Samples came from an open-label, multicenter, first-in-human phase I dose-escalation trial of ivuxolimab. The trial enrolled adults with locally advanced or metastatic head and neck squamous cell, hepatocellular, melanoma or renal cell carcinoma. CD4+ and CD8+ T cells were sorted separately from peripheral blood before TCR sequencing. For sequencing of the TCRbeta CDR3 region, genomic DNA was extracted from the sorted cells. TCRbeta CDR3 regions were sequenced using the immunoSEQ Assay. This immuneACCESS table, as held by TCRdb, lists in-frame sequences with V and J called but not all clones. Of the missing ones, under half trace to an unresolved V gene in checked studies; the others have no known cause. Recorded for this sample are around 14,000 clones; about 94% of them occurred a single time. The leading ten clones occupy under 25% of the sample.

Sequenced here: CD4+ or CD8+ T cells sorted from blood, sampled in a trial of the OX40 agonist ivuxolimab. The origin of this receptor is an adult with an advanced solid tumor such as melanoma, head and neck, liver or kidney cancer.

The nucleotide sequence is TGTGCCAGCAGCACTAATTTGGGGGGAAGAAGCGATGAGCAGTTCTTC. This translates into CASSTNLGGRSDEQFF. The rearranged chain carries TRBV11-3 and TRBJ2-1; the D gene is possibly TRBD2, with 6 bases matching. CDR1 and CDR2 are drawn from the germline V gene: SGHNT, YENEEA. Trimming at the junction amounts to 5 bases on V and 8 bases on J, and the germline ends lie 22 bases apart. The CDR3 measures 16 amino acids from cysteine to phenylalanine. Here the CDR3 DNA is all that survives: 48 bases in frame from base 1.